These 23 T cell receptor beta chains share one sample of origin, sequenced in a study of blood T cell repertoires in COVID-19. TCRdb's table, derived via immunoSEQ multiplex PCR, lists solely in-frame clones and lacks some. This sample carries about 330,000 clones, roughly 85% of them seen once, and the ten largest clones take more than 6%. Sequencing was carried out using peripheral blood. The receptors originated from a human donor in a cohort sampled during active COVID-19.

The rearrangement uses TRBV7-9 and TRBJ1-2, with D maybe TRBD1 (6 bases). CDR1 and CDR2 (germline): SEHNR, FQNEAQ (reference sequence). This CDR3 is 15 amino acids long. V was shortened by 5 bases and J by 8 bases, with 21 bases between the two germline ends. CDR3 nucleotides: TGTGCCAGCAGCCCCGCCTCGACAGGCCCGGCGGGCTACACCTTC. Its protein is CASSPASTGPAGYTF.

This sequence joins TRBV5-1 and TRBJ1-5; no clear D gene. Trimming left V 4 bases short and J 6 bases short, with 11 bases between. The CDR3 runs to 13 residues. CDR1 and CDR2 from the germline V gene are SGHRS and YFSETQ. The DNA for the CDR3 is TGCGCCAGCAGCGGAGAGGGCGGTCAGCCCCAGCATTTT. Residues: CASSGEGGQPQHF.

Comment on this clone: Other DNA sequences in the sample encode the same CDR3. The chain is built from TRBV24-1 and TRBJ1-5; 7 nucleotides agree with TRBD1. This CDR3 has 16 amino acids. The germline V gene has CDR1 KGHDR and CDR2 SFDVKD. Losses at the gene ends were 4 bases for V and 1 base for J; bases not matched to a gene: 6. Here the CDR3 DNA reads TGTGCCACCAGTGACCCCCGACAGGGAAGCAATCAGCCCCAGCATTTT. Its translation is CATSDPRQGSNQPQHF.

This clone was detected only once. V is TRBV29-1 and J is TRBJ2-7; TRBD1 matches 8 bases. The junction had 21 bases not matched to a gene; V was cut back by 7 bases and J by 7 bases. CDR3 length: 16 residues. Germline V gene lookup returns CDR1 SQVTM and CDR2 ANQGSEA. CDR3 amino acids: CSALPTRAGGSGEQYF. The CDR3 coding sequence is TGCAGCGCCCTCCCAACTAGGGCAGGGGGCTCGGGGGAGCAGTACTTC.

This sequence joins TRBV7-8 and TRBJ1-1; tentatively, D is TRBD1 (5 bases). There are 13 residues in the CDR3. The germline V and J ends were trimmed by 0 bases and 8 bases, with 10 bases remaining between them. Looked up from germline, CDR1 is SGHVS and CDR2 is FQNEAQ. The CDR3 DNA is TGTGCCAGCAGCTTAGCGCCGGCAGGGGAAGCTTTCTTT. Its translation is CASSLAPAGEAFF.

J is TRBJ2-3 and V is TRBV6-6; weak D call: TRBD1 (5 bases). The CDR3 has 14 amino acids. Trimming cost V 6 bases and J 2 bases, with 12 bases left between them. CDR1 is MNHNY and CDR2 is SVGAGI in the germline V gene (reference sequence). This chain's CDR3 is CASSYRQNTDTQYF. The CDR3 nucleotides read TGTGCCAGCAGCTACAGACAGAACACAGATACGCAGTATTTT.

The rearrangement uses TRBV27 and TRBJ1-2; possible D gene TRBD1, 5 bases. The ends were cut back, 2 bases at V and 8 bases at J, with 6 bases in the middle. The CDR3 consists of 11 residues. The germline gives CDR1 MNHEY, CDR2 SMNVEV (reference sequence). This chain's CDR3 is CASSLGHGYTF. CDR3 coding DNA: TGTGCCAGCAGTTTAGGACACGGCTACACCTTC.

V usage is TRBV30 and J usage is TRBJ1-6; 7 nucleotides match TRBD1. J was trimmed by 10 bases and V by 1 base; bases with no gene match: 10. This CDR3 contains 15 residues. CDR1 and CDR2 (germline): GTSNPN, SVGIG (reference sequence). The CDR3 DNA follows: TGTGCCTGGAGTGGGGGCACAGGGGACCGATCACCCCTCCACTTT. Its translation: CAWSGGTGDRSPLHF.

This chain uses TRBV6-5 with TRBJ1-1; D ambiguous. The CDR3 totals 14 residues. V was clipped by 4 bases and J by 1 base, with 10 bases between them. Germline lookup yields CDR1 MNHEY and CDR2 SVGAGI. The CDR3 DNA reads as TGTGCCAGCAGTTCCCTGGCGGCGAACACTGAAGCTTTCTTT. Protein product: CASSSLAANTEAFF.

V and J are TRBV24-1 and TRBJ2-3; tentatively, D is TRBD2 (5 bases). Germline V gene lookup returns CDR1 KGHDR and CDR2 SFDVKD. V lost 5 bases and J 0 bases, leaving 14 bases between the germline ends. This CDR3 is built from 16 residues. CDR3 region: CATSGAEDYSTDTQYF. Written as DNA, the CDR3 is TGTGCCACCAGTGGGGCGGAAGACTATAGCACAGATACGCAGTATTTT.

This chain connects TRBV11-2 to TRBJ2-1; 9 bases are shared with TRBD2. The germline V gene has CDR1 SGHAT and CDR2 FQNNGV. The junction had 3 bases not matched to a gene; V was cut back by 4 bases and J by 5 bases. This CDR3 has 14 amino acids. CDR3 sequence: CASSSTSGHNEQFF. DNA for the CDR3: TGTGCCAGCAGCTCGACTAGCGGCCACAATGAGCAGTTCTTC.

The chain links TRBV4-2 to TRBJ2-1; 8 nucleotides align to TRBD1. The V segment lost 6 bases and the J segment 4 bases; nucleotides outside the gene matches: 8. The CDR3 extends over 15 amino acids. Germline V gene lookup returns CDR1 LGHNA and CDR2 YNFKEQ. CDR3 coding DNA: TGTGCCAGCAGACCCACGGGACAGGAGTACAATGAGCAGTTCTTC. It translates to CASRPTGQEYNEQFF.

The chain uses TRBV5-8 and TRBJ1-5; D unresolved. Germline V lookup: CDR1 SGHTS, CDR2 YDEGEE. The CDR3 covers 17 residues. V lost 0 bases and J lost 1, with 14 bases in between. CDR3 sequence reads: CASSLEGRRGSNQPQHF. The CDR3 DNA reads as TGTGCCAGCAGCTTGGAAGGACGCCGGGGAAGCAATCAGCCCCAGCATTTT.

In DNA form, the CDR3 reads TGTGCCAGCAGCTTTCGGGGGTCTCTTTCTAATCAGCCCCAGCATTTT. It codes for CASSFRGSLSNQPQHF. The V gene is TRBV5-6, the J gene TRBJ1-5; possibly TRBD1 for D (5 bases). V gave up 2 bases and J gave up 4 bases, with 16 bases separating them. The CDR3 length is 16 residues. The germline V gene encodes CDR1 SGHDT and CDR2 YYEEEE. Full variable domain (outside the CDR3, taken from reference TRBV5-6 and TRBJ1-5): DAGVTQSPTHLIKTRGQQVTLRCSPKSGHDTVSWYQQALGQGPQFIFQYYEEEERQRGNFPDRFSGHQFPNYSSELNVNALLLGDSALYLCASSFRGSLSNQPQHFGDGTRLSIL.

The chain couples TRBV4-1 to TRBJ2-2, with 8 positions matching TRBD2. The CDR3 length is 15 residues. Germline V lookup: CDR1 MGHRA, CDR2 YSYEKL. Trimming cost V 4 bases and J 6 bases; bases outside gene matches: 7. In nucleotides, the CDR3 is TGCGCCAGCAGCCGGGGTGCGGGGGGCGCCGGGGAGCTGTTTTTT. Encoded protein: CASSRGAGGAGELFF.

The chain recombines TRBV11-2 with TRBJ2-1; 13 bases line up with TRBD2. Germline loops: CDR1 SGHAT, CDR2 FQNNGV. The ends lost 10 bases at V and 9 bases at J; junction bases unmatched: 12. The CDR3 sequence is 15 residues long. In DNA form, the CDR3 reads TGTGCCACAAAACCAACTAGCGGGGGGGATGCTGAGCAGTTCTTC. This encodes CATKPTSGGDAEQFF.

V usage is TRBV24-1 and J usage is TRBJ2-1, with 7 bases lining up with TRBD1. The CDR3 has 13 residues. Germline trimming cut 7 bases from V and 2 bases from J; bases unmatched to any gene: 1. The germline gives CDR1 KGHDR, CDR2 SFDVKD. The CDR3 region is CATRQGAYNEQFF. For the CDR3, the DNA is TGTGCCACCAGGCAGGGGGCCTACAATGAGCAGTTCTTC.

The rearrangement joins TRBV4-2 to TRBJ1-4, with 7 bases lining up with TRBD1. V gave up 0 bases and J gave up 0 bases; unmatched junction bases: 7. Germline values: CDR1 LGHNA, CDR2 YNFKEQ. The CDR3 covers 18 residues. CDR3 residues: CASSQDWRGLSTNEKLFF. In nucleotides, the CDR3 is TGTGCCAGCAGCCAAGATTGGAGGGGGCTTTCAACTAATGAAAAACTGTTTTTT.

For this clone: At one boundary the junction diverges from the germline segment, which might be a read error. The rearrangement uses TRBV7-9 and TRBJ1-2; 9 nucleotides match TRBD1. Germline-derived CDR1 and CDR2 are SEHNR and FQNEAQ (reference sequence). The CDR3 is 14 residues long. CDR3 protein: CASSPVPTGGVAPF. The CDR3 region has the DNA TGTGCCAGCAGCCCAGTCCCCACAGGGGGCGTTGCTCCCTTC.

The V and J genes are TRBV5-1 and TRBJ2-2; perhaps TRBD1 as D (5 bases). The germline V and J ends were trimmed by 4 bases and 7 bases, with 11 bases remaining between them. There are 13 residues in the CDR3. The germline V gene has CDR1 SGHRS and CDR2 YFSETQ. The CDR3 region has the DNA TGCGCCAGCAGCGGCAGGGAAAACGGGGAGCTGTTTTTT. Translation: CASSGRENGELFF.

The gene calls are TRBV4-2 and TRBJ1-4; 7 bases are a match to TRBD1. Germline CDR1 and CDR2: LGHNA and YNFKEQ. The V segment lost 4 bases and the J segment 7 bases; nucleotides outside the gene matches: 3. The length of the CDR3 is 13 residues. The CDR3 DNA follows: TGTGCCAGCAGCCCTAGGGGGCTTGAAAAACTGTTTTTT. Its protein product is CASSPRGLEKLFF.

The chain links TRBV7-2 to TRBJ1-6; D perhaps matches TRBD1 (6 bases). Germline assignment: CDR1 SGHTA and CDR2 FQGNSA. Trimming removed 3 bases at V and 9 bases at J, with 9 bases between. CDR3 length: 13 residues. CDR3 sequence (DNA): TGTGCCAGCAGCTTGGGCAGGGGTTCACCCCTCCACTTT. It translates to CASSLGRGSPLHF.

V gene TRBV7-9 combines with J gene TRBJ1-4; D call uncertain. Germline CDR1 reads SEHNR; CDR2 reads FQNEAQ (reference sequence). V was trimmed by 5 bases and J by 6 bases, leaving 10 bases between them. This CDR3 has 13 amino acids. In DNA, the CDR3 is TGTGCCAGCAGCCCACCGGGTGATGAAAAACTGTTTTTT. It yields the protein CASSPPGDEKLFF.